Each of the 18 T cell receptor beta chains below was sequenced from the same sample in a study of identical twins. TCRdb re-analysed the 5' RACE reads in MiXCR, keeping a single row per CDR3 protein. The table has under 350,000 distinct CDR3 sequences, less than 9.5% seen once. The same data also went into a second study, on yellow fever vaccine responses in identical twins.

Material: CD8+ T cells sorted from blood. The receptors stem from a woman aged 18-29 years in good health.

Many counts were recorded for this clonotype. The J gene is TRBJ2-5, the V gene TRBV5-1, with D tentatively TRBD1 or TRBD2 (5 bases each). CDR1 and CDR2 from the germline V gene are SGHRS and YFSETQ. The CDR3 is made up of 17 amino acids. The V and J ends lost 0 bases and 10 bases respectively, with 25 bases between them. The CDR3 loop is CASSLVGEPSTKEGQYF. Here the CDR3 DNA reads TGCGCCAGCAGCTTGGTGGGGGAACCCTCCACCAAAGAGGGCCAGTACTTC.

The chain uses TRBV6-2 or TRBV6-3 and TRBJ2-1; TRBD1 or TRBD2 may be the D gene (6 bases each). V was trimmed by 2 bases and J by 9 bases, leaving 11 bases between them. CDR1 is MNHEY, CDR2 SVGEGT, per germline. The CDR3 has 13 amino acids. CDR3 bases: TGTGCCAGCAGTTACACCGGGGGCAGTGAGCAGTTCTTC. As protein: CASSYTGGSEQFF.

This clonotype was recorded at least ten times. J is TRBJ2-5 and V is TRBV20-1; TRBD2 matches 9 bases. The CDR3 is 15 residues long. Germline V CDR1 and CDR2: DFQATT, SNEGSKA (reference sequence). V lost 0 bases to trimming and J lost 3 bases; unmatched junction nucleotides: 5. The CDR3 spells CSARDLRLAEETQYF. CDR3 sequence (DNA): TGCAGTGCTAGAGATTTGAGACTAGCGGAAGAGACCCAGTACTTC.

This clonotype was counted at least ten times. The rearrangement uses TRBV7-9 and TRBJ1-5; D is undetermined. CDR1 and CDR2 (germline): SEHNR, FQNEAQ (reference sequence). Trimming cost V 1 base and J 6 bases, with 4 bases left between them. The CDR3 sequence is 12 residues long. The CDR3 loop is CASSLGFQPQHF. DNA for the CDR3: TGTGCCAGCAGCTTAGGATTTCAGCCCCAGCATTTT.

This clonotype was seen a handful of times. For the CDR3, the DNA is TGCAGCGTTGAAGAAGGGCCAGAGGGGTATTTT. Translating it yields CSVEEGPEGYF. The chain uses TRBV29-1 and TRBJ2-3; the D gene is possibly TRBD2 (5 bases). This CDR3 spans 11 amino acids. Germline lookup yields CDR1 SQVTM and CDR2 ANQGSEA. Trimming stripped 0 bases from V and 14 bases from J, with 12 bases between.

In this sample, this clonotype turned up a few times. In DNA, the CDR3 is TGTGCCAGCAGCCCCCCCCTGGCGGAGCAGTACTTC. Its protein product is CASSPPLAEQYF. The chain employs TRBV11-2 and TRBJ2-7; D gene unclear. The CDR3 consists of 12 residues. Germline V gene data show CDR1 as SGHAT and CDR2 as FQNNGV. V was cut by 5 bases and J by 7 bases, with 12 bases left in between.

The V and J genes are TRBV7-9 and TRBJ2-7; TRBD1 agrees at 8 bases. The trim removed 4 bases at V and 0 bases at J, leaving 8 bases unmatched. There are 16 residues in the CDR3. Germline V gene data show CDR1 as SEHNR and CDR2 as FQNEAQ (reference sequence). The CDR3 loop is CASSSHRGMGSYEQYF. CDR3 DNA sequence: TGTGCCAGCAGCTCCCACAGGGGGATGGGCTCCTACGAGCAGTACTTC.

The V gene is TRBV7-2, the J gene TRBJ2-5; 16 nucleotides line up with TRBD2. CDR3 length: 16 amino acids. Germline CDR1 and CDR2: SGHTA and FQGNSA. V was clipped by 5 bases and J by 5 bases; unmatched bases: 5. The CDR3 DNA follows: TGTGCCAGCAGCCCGGGACTAGCGGGGGGGCCTGAGACCCAGTACTTC. Translated: CASSPGLAGGPETQYF.

This clonotype was seen only a few times. V and J are TRBV28 and TRBJ1-5, with D possibly being TRBD1 (5 bases). The V end was cut by 3 bases, the J end by 4 bases, with 10 bases between. Germline V lookup: CDR1 MDHEN, CDR2 SYDVKM. This CDR3 is built from 14 residues. CDR3 DNA: TGTGCCAGCAGTTTTCTTGGGGGAAATCAGCCCCAGCATTTT. Translated, it gives CASSFLGGNQPQHF. Filled out from reference TRBV28 and TRBJ1-5, the complete variable domain reads DVKVTQSSRYLVKRTGEKVFLECVQDMDHENMFWYRQDPGLGLRLIYFSYDVKMKEKGDIPEGYSVSREKKERFSLILESASTNQTSMYLCASSFLGGNQPQHFGDGTRLSIL.

The V call is TRBV6-1, the J call TRBJ2-5; 12 bases fit TRBD2. The CDR3 runs to 16 residues. V dropped 5 bases and J dropped 1; count of bases not matched to a gene: 5. Germline CDR1 reads MNHNS; CDR2 reads SASEGT. The CDR3 DNA sequence: TGTGCCAGCAGTAAACTAGCGGGGGGCCCCCAAGAGACCCAGTACTTC. Translating it yields CASSKLAGGPQETQYF.

This chain uses TRBV2 with TRBJ2-7, with 8 bases fitting TRBD2. Germline V gene data show CDR1 as SNHLY and CDR2 as FYNNEI. The CDR3 is 12 amino acids. The V gene end was trimmed by 7 bases and the J gene end by 3 bases; junction bases not matched to a gene: 2. In nucleotides, the CDR3 is TGTGCCAGCATGGGACTAGACTACGAGCAGTACTTC. Amino acids: CASMGLDYEQYF. The full variable domain, in which reference TRBV2 and TRBJ2-7 provide the parts outside the CDR3, is EPEVTQTPSHQVTQMGQEVILRCVPISNHLYFYWYRQILGQKVEFLVSFYNNEISEKSEIFDDQFSVERPDGSNFTLKIRSTKLEDSAMYFCASMGLDYEQYFGPGTRLTVT.

This clonotype was seen more than once but under ten times. J is TRBJ2-7 and V is TRBV2, with a weak D call TRBD2 (6 bases). CDR1 and CDR2 (germline): SNHLY, FYNNEI. Trimming removed 3 bases at V and 0 bases at J, with 9 bases between. The CDR3 has 14 amino acids. CDR3 nucleotide sequence: TGTGCCAGCAGTGACGGGGGAAACTCCTACGAGCAGTACTTC. Amino acids: CASSDGGNSYEQYF.

This clonotype has a count of ten or more. This chain links TRBV7-2 with TRBJ2-3, with 11 nucleotides matching TRBD2. V was clipped by 6 bases and J by 4 bases; unmatched bases: 9. The germline gives CDR1 SGHTA, CDR2 FQGNSA. The CDR3 spans 16 residues. DNA for the CDR3: TGTGCCAGCAGACCCACTAGCGGGGGCCCGGCAGATACGCAGTATTTT. This gives the protein CASRPTSGGPADTQYF.

The CDR3 here is CASSKYGLAGPPFSYNEQFF. In DNA form, the CDR3 reads TGTGCCAGCAGCAAATACGGGCTAGCGGGGCCTCCCTTCTCCTACAATGAGCAGTTCTTC. The chain joins TRBV21-1 to TRBJ2-1; the DNA was not compared with TRBD2, the D call given in the table. TRBV21-1 is a pseudogene segment. This CDR3 comprises 20 residues.

This clonotype appeared many times. The J gene is TRBJ2-4, the V gene TRBV4-1, with TRBD1 as a possible D gene (6 bases). Germline CDR1 MGHRA, CDR2 YSYEKL. This CDR3 has 15 residues. The V end was cut by 0 bases, the J end by 8 bases, with 14 bases between. The CDR3: CASSQDGGFRDIQYF. For the CDR3, the DNA is TGCGCCAGCAGCCAAGATGGGGGCTTTAGGGACATTCAGTACTTC.

This clonotype was detected only a few times. This chain links TRBV5-1 with TRBJ2-3; 9 positions match TRBD2. The CDR3 totals 16 residues. Germline V CDR1 and CDR2: SGHRS, YFSETQ. Germline trimming cut 4 bases from V and 2 bases from J; bases unmatched to any gene: 8. The CDR3 DNA follows: TGCGCCAGCAGCCAGCGGGGGGCCCTCCTCACAGATACGCAGTATTTT. Translated: CASSQRGALLTDTQYF.

Many counts were recorded for this clonotype. The gene calls are TRBV29-1 and TRBJ2-1; D unclear. CDR1 is SQVTM and CDR2 is ANQGSEA in the germline V gene. V lost 5 bases and J 2 bases, leaving 4 bases between the germline ends. The CDR3 runs 11 residues. Here the CDR3 reads CSVTPYNEQFF. The CDR3 DNA reads as TGCAGCGTTACCCCCTACAATGAGCAGTTCTTC.

This clonotype occurred many times. The gene calls are TRBV5-1 and TRBJ1-5, with D perhaps matching TRBD1 (6 bases). The germline V and J ends were trimmed by 5 bases and 7 bases, with 22 bases remaining between them. This CDR3 comprises 16 residues. CDR1 SGHRS and CDR2 YFSETQ come from the germline V gene. The CDR3 spells CASRSLRTEIIQPQHF. DNA of the CDR3: TGCGCCAGCAGATCTCTCCGGACAGAAATTATCCAGCCCCAGCATTTT.